The rows below give T cell receptor beta chains drawn from one sample of a study of T cell changes during pregnancy in multiple sclerosis. Generated by immunoSEQ multiplex PCR, the TCRdb table keeps only in-frame clones and is missing some. The profile shows 20,000 to 25,000 clones, around 93% of them singletons. Sequences were derived from CD4+ T cells from peripheral blood mononuclear cells, sampled in the third trimester of pregnancy. Every receptor here comes from a female donor with multiple sclerosis, enrolled in a pregnancy study. The CDR3 runs from the conserved cysteine through the conserved F or W. A D gene is named only where the DNA matches it firmly. Clone size, where shown, is once, few, many, or a class for clones that have expanded.

V	size	D	J	DNA	CDR3
TRBV6-7	.	.	TRBJ1-6	TGTGCCAGCAGTTACTCGAGGCTACCCCTCCACTTT	CASSYSRLPLHF
TRBV2	.	.	TRBJ1-5	TGTGCCAGCAGTTTTTTCCAGGGTAGCAATCAGCCCCAGCATTTT	CASSFFQGSNQPQHF
TRBV30	.	.	TRBJ1-4	TGTGCCTGGAGTGACCAACAGGGTTGGTGGGGCAAGGAAAAACTGTTTTTT	CAWSDQQGWWGKEKLFF
TRBV4-3	.	.	TRBJ1-2	TGCGCCAGCAGCCAGACAGCCTGGTTGACTAGGGGCTACACCTTC	CASSQTAWLTRGYTF
TRBV6-5	.	.	TRBJ1-5	TGTGCCAGCACCGGGGACATCAATCAGCCCCAGCATTTT	CASTGDINQPQHF
TRBV2	medium-sized	.	TRBJ1-5	TGTGCCAGCGATGGAGGGACTCAGCCCCAGCATTTT	CASDGGTQPQHF
TRBV4-1	.	.	TRBJ2-2	TGCGCCAGCAGCCAAGATGAAGGGGAACAGGGCGGGGAGCTGTTTTTT	CASSQDEGEQGGELFF
TRBV14	.	TRBD2	TRBJ2-2	TGTGCCAGCGCGGGGGGGACGAACACCGGGGAGCTGTTTTTT	CASAGGTNTGELFF
TRBV5-4	.	.	TRBJ2-3	TGTGCCAGCAGCTTGTTATTAGCTTCTAGCACAGATACGCAGTATTTT	CASSLLLASSTDTQYF
TRBV18	.	.	TRBJ1-4	TGTGCCACCAGGTCCGCCTTAAATGAAAAACTGTTTTTT	CATRSALNEKLFF
TRBV4-3	.	TRBD2	TRBJ2-3	TGCGCCAGCAGCCAAGACACGGTAGCGGGGGGGCTGGGAGATACGCAGTATTTT	CASSQDTVAGGLGDTQYF
TRBV7-9	.	TRBD1	TRBJ1-4	TGTGCCAGCAGCTGGGACAGGGGGAAGAGAGAAAAACTGTTTTTT	CASSWDRGKREKLFF
TRBV9	.	.	TRBJ1-1	TGTGCCAGCAGCTCCCGCCGAGGGGGTGGGAACACTGAAGCTTTCTTT	CASSSRRGGGNTEAFF
TRBV14	once	.	TRBJ1-2	TGTGCCAGCAGCCAAGAGTCCACCTATTTTGGGACATACTTC	CASSQESTYFGTYF
TRBV9	.	.	TRBJ1-2	TGTGCCAGCAGCGTAGAGGTCGACAGAGTGTATGGCTACACCTTC	CASSVEVDRVYGYTF
TRBV4-1	.	.	TRBJ1-1	TGCGCCAGCAGCCAATACCCAGGGCGGACGAACACTGAAGCTTTCTTT	CASSQYPGRTNTEAFF
TRBV6-6	.	.	TRBJ1-2	TGTGCCAGCAGGAACGGGAGAGGGGAGTCGGTCTATGGCTACACCTTC	CASRNGRGESVYGYTF
TRBV7-2	.	.	TRBJ1-1	TGTGCCAGCAGCTTAGCCCGGGATAACACTGAAGCTTTCTTT	CASSLARDNTEAFF
TRBV6-6	.	TRBD1	TRBJ2-7	TGTGCCAGCAGTCCCGGGACAGGGGGCGAGCAGTACTTC	CASSPGTGGEQYF
TRBV4-1	.	.	TRBJ2-5	TGCGCCAGCAGCCAAGTAGCAGGGGGGGAGACCCAGTACTTC	CASSQVAGGETQYF
TRBV6-1	once	.	TRBJ1-1	TGTGCCAGCAGCGCTCAGAGTAGAGGGAACACTGAAGCTTTCTTT	CASSAQSRGNTEAFF
TRBV30	.	TRBD1	TRBJ1-2	TGTGCCTGGTCCCGGTGGCCGGGACAGGGACTTTATGGCTACACCTTC	CAWSRWPGQGLYGYTF
TRBV5-4	.	TRBD2	TRBJ2-2	TGTGCCAGCAGCGCGGGGGTCACCGGGGAGCTGTTTTTT	CASSAGVTGELFF
TRBV7-2	.	TRBD1	TRBJ1-1	TGTGCCAGCAGCTTAGGGGTTATCGGGACAGGGGGGTACACTGAAGCTTTCTTT	CASSLGVIGTGGYTEAFF
TRBV7-2	.	.	TRBJ2-1	TGTGCCAGCAGCTTAGTGGTCGGGACCTACAATGAGCAGTTCTTC	CASSLVVGTYNEQFF
TRBV6-1	.	.	TRBJ1-5	TGTGCCAGCACCAAAGGACAGTCCAATCAGCCCCAGCATTTT	CASTKGQSNQPQHF
TRBV5-1	.	.	TRBJ1-4	TGCGCCAGCTCGGCCGGACTGAATGAAAAACTGTTTTTT	CASSAGLNEKLFF
TRBV5-6	once	TRBD2	TRBJ2-7	TGTGCCAGCAGCTTCGGGGGGAGGGGCTCCTACGAGCAGTACTTC	CASSFGGRGSYEQYF
TRBV18	.	.	TRBJ1-1	TGTGCCAGCTCACCACAATCAGGGGTCACTGAAGCTTTCTTT	CASSPQSGVTEAFF
TRBV2	.	TRBD2	TRBJ2-3	TGTGCCACCCCCCTAAATCCCAGCGGGGGGTCAGATACGCAGTATTTT	CATPLNPSGGSDTQYF
TRBV19	.	TRBD1	TRBJ1-5	TGTGCCAGTAGTACCGACAGGGGTAGCAATCAGCCCCAGCATTTT	CASSTDRGSNQPQHF
TRBV5-1	few	.	TRBJ1-3	TGCGCCAGCAAACCAGGGTTCCTCTCTGGAAACACCATATATTTT	CASKPGFLSGNTIYF
TRBV9	.	.	TRBJ1-3	TGTGCCAGCAGCGTAGGGCTCGCGGGCGACTCTGGAAACACCATATATTTT	CASSVGLAGDSGNTIYF
TRBV6-1	.	.	TRBJ1-6	TGTGCCAGCAGTCTAGGTGGTTCACCCCTCCACTTT	CASSLGGSPLHF
TRBV18	.	.	TRBJ1-3	TGTGCCAGCTCACCAGGGCGGGGGACCACTGGAAACACCATATATTTT	CASSPGRGTTGNTIYF
TRBV27	.	.	TRBJ2-3	TGTGCCAGCACTGACTACGCGGCCCTCAGAGCAGATACGCAGTATTTT	CASTDYAALRADTQYF
TRBV6-1	.	.	TRBJ2-3	TGTGCCAGCAGTGAAGGGGGGCATACGCAGTATTTT	CASSEGGHTQYF
TRBV29-1	.	.	TRBJ1-1	TGCAGCGTTGAAGGAGGGTACGCCAGTTCTACTGAAGCTTTCTTT	CSVEGGYASSTEAFF
TRBV5-6	once	TRBD2	TRBJ2-2	TGTGCCAGCAGCTCTTGGCTAGCGGGGGGGCATACCGGGGAGCTGTTTTTT	CASSSWLAGGHTGELFF
TRBV2	.	.	TRBJ1-1	TGTGCCAGCAGCGACGAGAGTCGAGGCTACGCTGAAGCTTTCTTT	CASSDESRGYAEAFF
TRBV4-3	.	.	TRBJ1-3	TGCGCCAGCAGCCTGCAGGTGTCAGCCTCTGGAAACACCATATATTTT	CASSLQVSASGNTIYF
TRBV5-1	few	TRBD1	TRBJ2-7	TGCGCCAGCAGACAGGGGGATCGGAATGACGAGCAGTACTTC	CASRQGDRNDEQYF
TRBV28	once	TRBD2	TRBJ2-1	TGTGCCAGCAGCCCTACTAGCGGGGTGAGCTCCTACAATGAGCAGTTCTTC	CASSPTSGVSSYNEQFF
TRBV5-1	.	.	TRBJ1-1	TGCGCCAGCAGCTTGGGTGGGGGGGGCGGCGGCACTGAAGCTTTCTTT	CASSLGGGGGGTEAFF
TRBV6-1	.	TRBD2	TRBJ2-7	TGTGCCAGCAGTGAAAAAATAGGCGGGGGGTTCTCCTACGAGCAGTACTTC	CASSEKIGGGFSYEQYF
TRBV2	.	TRBD2	TRBJ2-5	TGTGCCAGCAGTGACAGGACTAGCCCTAAAGAGACCCAGTACTTC	CASSDRTSPKETQYF
TRBV7-3	.	.	TRBJ2-5	TGTGCCAGCAGCTTAAACAGGCAAGAGACCCAGTACTTC	CASSLNRQETQYF
TRBV29-1	once	.	TRBJ1-2	TGCAGCGTTGGGGCAGGGAAATGGAATGGCTACACCTTC	CSVGAGKWNGYTF
TRBV29-1	.	TRBD1	TRBJ1-2	TGCAGCGCTCGGGACAGTGGCTATGGCTACACCTTC	CSARDSGYGYTF
TRBV27	.	.	TRBJ2-3	TGTGCCAGCAGTTCGGGTCTTACCCTGGGGGGAGATACGCAGTATTTT	CASSSGLTLGGDTQYF
TRBV11-2	.	.	TRBJ1-6	TGTGCCAGCAGCGGCCGGAGCTCCTATAATTCACCCCTCCACTTT	CASSGRSSYNSPLHF
TRBV5-4	.	.	TRBJ2-7	TGTGCCAGCAGCTTGTACGGGGGCTACGAGCAGTACTTC	CASSLYGGYEQYF
TRBV5-1	.	TRBD1	TRBJ2-7	TGCGCCAGCAGCTTGGGGGGACAGGGTACCTACGAGCAGTACTTC	CASSLGGQGTYEQYF
TRBV10-1	.	.	TRBJ2-7	TGCGCCAGCAGTATCGGGAGCGCCGAGCAGTACTTC	CASSIGSAEQYF
TRBV30	few	TRBD2	TRBJ2-3	TGTGCCTGGAGTGTGGGTGCGGGGGGGATCACAGATACGCAGTATTTT	CAWSVGAGGITDTQYF
TRBV2	.	.	TRBJ1-4	TGTGCCAGCAGTGAATTACCCCCAGCAACTAATGAAAAACTGTTTTTT	CASSELPPATNEKLFF
TRBV11-3	.	.	TRBJ2-1	TGTGCCAGCTCAGGGCAGGGCGGCTACAATGAGCAGTTCTTC	CASSGQGGYNEQFF
TRBV30	.	.	TRBJ1-2	TGTGCCTGGAGTGCTACTTATAACTACACCTTC	CAWSATYNYTF
TRBV11-3	.	.	TRBJ2-1	TGTGCCAGCAGTCGTTCCCAGGTTTACAATGAGCAGTTCTTC	CASSRSQVYNEQFF
TRBV10-3	.	TRBD2	TRBJ2-2	TGTGCCATCAGTGATTGGCTAGCGGGGGGGCCCGGGGAGCTGTTTTTT	CAISDWLAGGPGELFF